What follows is one T cell receptor beta chain and its context. The antigen remains unidentified. The germline V gene encodes CDR1 GTSNPN and CDR2 SVGIG (reference sequence). The CDR3 spans 15 residues. V shed 2 bases, J shed 7 bases, and the junction held 9 bases outside the gene matches. This specimen comes from a study of cytomegalovirus exposure and HLA in healthy donors. Study-level findings and limits: In the analysis, some V segments, TRBV6-2 and TRBV6-3 included, were excluded as indistinguishable. An observed cluster of highly shared sequence variants was recorded as a likely sequencing artifact. The study designated over 150 TCR beta chains cytomegalovirus-associated.

The donors were healthy bone marrow donors. PCR used 60 Vbeta primers and 13 Jbeta primers. The protocol was immunoSEQ multiplex PCR, while the TCRdb copy is restricted to in-frame clones and leaves out a portion. This sample has 130,000 or so clones, with roughly 80% found just once. The sample taken for sequencing was PBMCs. V gene TRBV30 combines with J gene TRBJ1-5; 9 bases are a match to TRBD1. This sequence originates from a woman aged 40 to 50 in good health and CMV-seropositive. The CDR3 bases are TGTGCCTGGAGTTTGGGGACAGGGCACAAGCAGCCCCAGCATTTT. Encoded protein: CAWSLGTGHKQPQHF.